The 8 T cell receptor beta chains presented below share a single source sample, sequenced in a study of CD8 T cells in ankylosing spondylitis. TCRdb re-called the 5' RACE reads through MiXCR, storing one row per CDR3 protein. The sample records 230,000 or so distinct CDR3 sequences, over 15% being singletons. The sample taken for sequencing was blood, either unsorted or a sorted T cell fraction (not recorded which). Receptor source: a male donor with ankylosing spondylitis or in good health (not recorded which).

This clonotype was counted many times. The CDR3 here is CASSPPETTKYEQYF. In DNA, the CDR3 is TGTGCCAGCTCACCACCGGAGACTACGAAATACGAGCAGTACTTC. The J gene is TRBJ2-7, the V gene TRBV18; possible D gene TRBD2, 5 bases. CDR1 is KGHSH, CDR2 LQKENI, per germline. There are 15 residues in the CDR3. V lost 0 bases, J lost 4 bases, and 13 bases lay in between. The full variable domain, its missing parts supplied by reference TRBV18 and TRBJ2-7, is NAGVMQNPRHLVRRRGQEARLRCSPMKGHSHVYWYRQLPEEGLKFMVYLQKENIIDESGMPKERFSAEFPKEGPSILRIQQVVRGDSAAYFCASSPPETTKYEQYFGPGTRLTVT.

The V gene is TRBV27, the J gene TRBJ2-7; 10 bases align to TRBD2. Trimming at V came to 5 bases and at J to 6 bases, leaving 10 bases not matched to a gene. Germline CDR1 and CDR2: MNHEY and SMNVEV (reference sequence). CDR3 length: 15 amino acids. In DNA, the CDR3 is TGTGCCAGCAGTCCTGGGACTAGCGTTGCCCGCGAGCAGTACTTC. Translation gives CASSPGTSVAREQYF.

This clonotype was recorded a few times. This chain connects TRBV27 to TRBJ2-7, with D unclear. The length of the CDR3 is 11 residues. Per the germline V gene, CDR1 is MNHEY and CDR2 is SMNVEV (reference sequence). Trimming took 8 bases from V and 1 from J, leaving 6 bases between them. CDR3 amino acids: CASGYSYEQYF. CDR3 DNA: TGTGCCAGCGGATATTCCTACGAGCAGTACTTC.

This clonotype was counted only a few times. This rearrangement joins TRBV27 to TRBJ2-1, with 7 bases that match TRBD2. J lost 0 bases, V lost 2 bases, and 4 bases had no gene match. Germline V gene lookup returns CDR1 MNHEY and CDR2 SMNVEV (reference sequence). This CDR3 contains 16 residues. Here the CDR3 reads CASSLGLVNSYNEQFF. DNA of the CDR3: TGTGCCAGCAGTTTAGGACTAGTAAACTCCTACAATGAGCAGTTCTTC.

The CDR3 reads CASSLQGGNEQFF. CDR3 sequence (DNA): TGCGCCAGCAGCTTACAGGGGGGCAATGAGCAGTTCTTC. The V and J genes are TRBV5-1 and TRBJ2-1, with 8 bases fitting TRBD1. Germline V gene lookup returns CDR1 SGHRS and CDR2 YFSETQ. The CDR3 is 13 amino acids. Trimming took 2 bases from V and 6 from J; bases not matched to a gene: 1.

In this sample, this clonotype turned up a few times. The chain combines TRBV6-2 or TRBV6-3 with TRBJ2-3; D perhaps matches TRBD2 (5 bases). The germline V gene has CDR1 MNHEY and CDR2 SVGEGT. CDR3 length equals 16 residues. V dropped 0 bases and J dropped 2 bases, with 12 bases sitting between them. The CDR3 nucleotides are TGTGCCAGCAGTTACTCGAGTCCGGGGTCCACAGATACGCAGTATTTT. It specifies CASSYSSPGSTDTQYF.

This clonotype was seen a handful of times. J is TRBJ2-1 and V is TRBV10-3; 11 bases are shared with TRBD2. The V segment lost 3 bases and the J segment 0 bases; nucleotides outside the gene matches: 10. The CDR3 sequence is 19 residues long. The germline CDR1 and CDR2 sequences are ENHRY and SYGVKD. CDR3 sequence reads: CAISDPGLAARSSYNEQFF. The DNA for the CDR3 is TGTGCCATCAGTGACCCGGGACTAGCGGCCCGGAGCTCCTACAATGAGCAGTTCTTC.

In its sample, this clonotype was seen a few times. The chain has TRBV18 and TRBJ2-1; D uncertain. The CDR3 runs to 15 residues. Germline V lookup: CDR1 KGHSH, CDR2 LQKENI. With 2 bases removed from V and 7 bases from J, the gap between germline ends came to 15 bases. The CDR3 is CASSPSGTVGNEQFF. The CDR3 DNA reads as TGTGCCAGCTCACCATCAGGCACGGTTGGGAATGAGCAGTTCTTC.